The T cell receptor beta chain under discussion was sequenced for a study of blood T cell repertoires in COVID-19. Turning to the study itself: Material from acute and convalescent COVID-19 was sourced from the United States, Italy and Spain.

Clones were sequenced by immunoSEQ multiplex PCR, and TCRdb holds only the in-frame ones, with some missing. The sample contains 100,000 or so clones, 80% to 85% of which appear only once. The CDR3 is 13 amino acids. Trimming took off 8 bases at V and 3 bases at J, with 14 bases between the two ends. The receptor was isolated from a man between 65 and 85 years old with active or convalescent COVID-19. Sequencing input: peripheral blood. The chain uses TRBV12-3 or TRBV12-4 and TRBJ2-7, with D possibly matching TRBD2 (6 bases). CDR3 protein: CASARDLSYEQYF. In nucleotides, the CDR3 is TGTGCCAGCGCCAGGGACTTAAGCTACGAGCAGTACTTC.